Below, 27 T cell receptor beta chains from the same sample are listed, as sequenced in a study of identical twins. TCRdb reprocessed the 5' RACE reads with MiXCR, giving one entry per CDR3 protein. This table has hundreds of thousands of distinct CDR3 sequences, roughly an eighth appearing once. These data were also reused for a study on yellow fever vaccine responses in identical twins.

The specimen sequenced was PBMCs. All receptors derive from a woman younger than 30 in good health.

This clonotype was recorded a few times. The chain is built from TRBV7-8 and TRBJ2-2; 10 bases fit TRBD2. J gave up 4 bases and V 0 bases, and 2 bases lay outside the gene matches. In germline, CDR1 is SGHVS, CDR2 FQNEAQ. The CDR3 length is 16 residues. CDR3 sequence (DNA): TGTGCCAGCAGCTTAGCGGCTAGCGGGAGCACCGGGGAGCTGTTTTTT. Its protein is CASSLAASGSTGELFF.

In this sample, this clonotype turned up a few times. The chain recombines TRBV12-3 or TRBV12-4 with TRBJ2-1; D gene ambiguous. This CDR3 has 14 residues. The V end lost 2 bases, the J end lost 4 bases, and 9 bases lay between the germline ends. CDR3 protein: CASSLRLPYNEQFF. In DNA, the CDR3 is TGTGCCAGCAGTTTACGTCTACCTTACAATGAGCAGTTCTTC.

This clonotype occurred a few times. CDR3 nucleotides: TGCGCCAGCAGCTTGGAAACGGTAAACTCCTACAATGAGCAGTTCTTC. This gives the protein CASSLETVNSYNEQFF. The genes are TRBV5-1 and TRBJ2-1, with no clear D. This CDR3 region has 16 residues. Deletions cut 0 bases from V and 0 bases from J, with 10 bases between. CDR1 and CDR2 (germline): SGHRS, YFSETQ.

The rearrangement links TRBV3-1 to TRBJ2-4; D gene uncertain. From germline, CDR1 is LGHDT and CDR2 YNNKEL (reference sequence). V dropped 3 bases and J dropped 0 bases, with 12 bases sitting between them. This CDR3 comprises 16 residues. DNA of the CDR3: TGTGCCAGCAGCCACGCGACAAGTATAGCCAAAAACATTCAGTACTTC. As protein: CASSHATSIAKNIQYF.

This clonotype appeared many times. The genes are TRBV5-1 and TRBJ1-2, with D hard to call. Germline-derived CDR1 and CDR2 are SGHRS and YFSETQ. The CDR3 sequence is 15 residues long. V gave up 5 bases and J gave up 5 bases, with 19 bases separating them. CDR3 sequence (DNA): TGCGCCAGCAGTGCGACGACACCCAAGGATTATGGCTACACCTTC. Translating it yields CASSATTPKDYGYTF.

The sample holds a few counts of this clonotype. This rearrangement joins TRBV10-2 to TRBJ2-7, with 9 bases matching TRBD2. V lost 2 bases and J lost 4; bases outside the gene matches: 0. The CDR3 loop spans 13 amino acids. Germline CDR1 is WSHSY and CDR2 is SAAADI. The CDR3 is CASSEGLAYEQYV. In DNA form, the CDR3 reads TGCGCCAGCAGTGAGGGACTAGCGTACGAGCAGTACGTC.

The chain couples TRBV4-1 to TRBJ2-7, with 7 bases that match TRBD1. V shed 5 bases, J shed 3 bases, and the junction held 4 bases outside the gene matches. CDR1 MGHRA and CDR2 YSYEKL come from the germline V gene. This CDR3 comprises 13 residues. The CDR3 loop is CASSTGQRYEQYF. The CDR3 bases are TGCGCCAGCAGCACGGGACAGCGCTACGAGCAGTACTTC.

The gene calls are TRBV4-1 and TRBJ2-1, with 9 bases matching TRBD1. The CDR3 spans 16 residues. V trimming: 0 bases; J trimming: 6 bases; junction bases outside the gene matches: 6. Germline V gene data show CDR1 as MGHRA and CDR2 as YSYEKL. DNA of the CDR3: TGCGCCAGCAGCCAAGAGCGTGGGACAGGGAGCAATGAGCAGTTCTTC. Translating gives CASSQERGTGSNEQFF.

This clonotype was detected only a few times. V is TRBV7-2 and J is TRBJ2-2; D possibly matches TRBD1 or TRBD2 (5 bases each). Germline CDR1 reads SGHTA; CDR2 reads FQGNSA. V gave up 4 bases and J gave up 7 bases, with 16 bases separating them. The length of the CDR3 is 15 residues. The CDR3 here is CASSSGDRTGGELFF. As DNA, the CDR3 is TGTGCCAGCAGCTCCGGGGACCGAACGGGCGGGGAGCTGTTTTTT.

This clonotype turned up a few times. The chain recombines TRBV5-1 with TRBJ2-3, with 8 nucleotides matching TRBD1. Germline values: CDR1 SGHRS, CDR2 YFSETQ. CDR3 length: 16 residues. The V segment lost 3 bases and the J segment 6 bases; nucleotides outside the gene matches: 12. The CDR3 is CASSWLDRVSVDTQYF. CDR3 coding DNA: TGCGCCAGCAGCTGGTTGGACAGGGTGTCTGTGGATACGCAGTATTTT.

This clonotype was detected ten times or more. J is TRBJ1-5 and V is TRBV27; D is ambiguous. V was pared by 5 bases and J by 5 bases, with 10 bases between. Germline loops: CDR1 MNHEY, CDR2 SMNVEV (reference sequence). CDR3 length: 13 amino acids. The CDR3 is CASSPSRDQPQHF. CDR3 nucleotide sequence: TGTGCCAGCAGTCCGTCGAGGGATCAGCCCCAGCATTTT.

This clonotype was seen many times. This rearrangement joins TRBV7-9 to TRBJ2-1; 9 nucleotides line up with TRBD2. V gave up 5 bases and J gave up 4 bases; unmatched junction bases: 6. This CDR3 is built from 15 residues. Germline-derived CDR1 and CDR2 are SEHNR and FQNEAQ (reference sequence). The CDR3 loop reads CASSGSGGRYNEQFF. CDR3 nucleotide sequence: TGTGCCAGCAGCGGTAGCGGGGGCCGGTACAATGAGCAGTTCTTC. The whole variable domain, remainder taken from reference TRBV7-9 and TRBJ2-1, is DTGVSQNPRHKITKRGQNVTFRCDPISEHNRLYWYRQTLGQGPEFLTYFQNEAQLEKSRLLSDRFSAERPKGSFSTLEIQRTEQGDSAMYLCASSGSGGRYNEQFFGPGTRLTVL.

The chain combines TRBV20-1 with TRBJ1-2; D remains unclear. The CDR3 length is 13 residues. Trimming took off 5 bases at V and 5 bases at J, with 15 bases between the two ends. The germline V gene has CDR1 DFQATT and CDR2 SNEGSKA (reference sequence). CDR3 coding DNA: TGCAGTGCTCCCCCCGGGGTGTTGTATGGCTACACCTTC. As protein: CSAPPGVLYGYTF.

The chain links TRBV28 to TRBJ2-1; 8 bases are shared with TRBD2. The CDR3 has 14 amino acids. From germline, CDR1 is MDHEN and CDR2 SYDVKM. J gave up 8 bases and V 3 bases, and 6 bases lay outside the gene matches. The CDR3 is CASSFTTSVHEQFF. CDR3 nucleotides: TGTGCCAGCAGTTTTACGACTAGCGTACATGAGCAGTTCTTC.

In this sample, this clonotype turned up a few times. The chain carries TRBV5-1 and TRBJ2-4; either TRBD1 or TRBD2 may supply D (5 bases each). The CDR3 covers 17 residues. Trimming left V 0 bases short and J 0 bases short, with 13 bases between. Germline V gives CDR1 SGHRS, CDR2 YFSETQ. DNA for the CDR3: TGCGCCAGCAGCTTGGCTGGGACCCACCTAGCCAAAAACATTCAGTACTTC. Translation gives CASSLAGTHLAKNIQYF.

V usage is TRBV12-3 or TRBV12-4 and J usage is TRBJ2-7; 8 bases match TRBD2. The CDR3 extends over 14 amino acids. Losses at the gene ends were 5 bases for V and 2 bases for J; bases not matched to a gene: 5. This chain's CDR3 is CASSPGGGAYEQYF. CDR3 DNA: TGTGCCAGCAGTCCGGGAGGGGGGGCCTACGAGCAGTACTTC.

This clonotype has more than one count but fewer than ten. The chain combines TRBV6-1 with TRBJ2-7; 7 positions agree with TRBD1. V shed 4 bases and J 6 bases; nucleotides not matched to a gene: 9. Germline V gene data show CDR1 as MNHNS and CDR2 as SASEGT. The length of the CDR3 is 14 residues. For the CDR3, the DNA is TGTGCCAGCAGTGGCTCAAGGGGGCAAGGCGAGCAGTACGTC. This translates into CASSGSRGQGEQYV.

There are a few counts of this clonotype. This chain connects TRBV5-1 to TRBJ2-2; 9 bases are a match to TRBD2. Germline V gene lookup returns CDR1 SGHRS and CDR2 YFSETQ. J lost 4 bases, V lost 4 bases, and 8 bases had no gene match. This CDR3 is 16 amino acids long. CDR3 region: CASSPQVREGTGELFF. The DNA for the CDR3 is TGCGCCAGCAGCCCCCAGGTGCGGGAGGGCACCGGGGAGCTGTTTTTT.

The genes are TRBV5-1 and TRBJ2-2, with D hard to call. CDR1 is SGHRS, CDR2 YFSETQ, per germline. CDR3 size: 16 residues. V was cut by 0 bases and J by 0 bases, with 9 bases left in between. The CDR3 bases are TGCGCCAGCAGCTTGGGAGGCGACACGAACACCGGGGAGCTGTTTTTT. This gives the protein CASSLGGDTNTGELFF.

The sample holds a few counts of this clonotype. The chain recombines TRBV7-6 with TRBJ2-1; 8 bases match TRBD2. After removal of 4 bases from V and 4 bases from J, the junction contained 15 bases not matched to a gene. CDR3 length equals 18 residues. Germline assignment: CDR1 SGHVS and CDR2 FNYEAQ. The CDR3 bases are TGTGCCAGCAGCTCCCAAGACGAAGCGGGAGTTCGATACAATGAGCAGTTCTTC. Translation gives CASSSQDEAGVRYNEQFF.

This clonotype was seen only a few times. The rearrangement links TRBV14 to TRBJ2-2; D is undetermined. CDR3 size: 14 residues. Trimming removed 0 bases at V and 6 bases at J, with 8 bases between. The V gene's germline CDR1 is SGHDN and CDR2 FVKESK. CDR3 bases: TGTGCCAGCAGCCAAGATTCAGTGTCCGGGGAGCTGTTTTTT. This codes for CASSQDSVSGELFF. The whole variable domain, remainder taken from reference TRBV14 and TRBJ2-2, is EAGVTQFPSHSVIEKGQTVTLRCDPISGHDNLYWYRRVMGKEIKFLLHFVKESKQDESGMPNNRFLAERTGGTYSTLKVQPAELEDSGVYFCASSQDSVSGELFFGEGSRLTVL.

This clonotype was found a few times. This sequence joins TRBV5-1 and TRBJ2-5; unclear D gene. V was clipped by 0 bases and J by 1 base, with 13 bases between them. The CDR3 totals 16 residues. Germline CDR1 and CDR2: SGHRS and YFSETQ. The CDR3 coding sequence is TGCGCCAGCAGCTTGGGCGCGGAAACCCTCCAAGAGACCCAGTACTTC. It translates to CASSLGAETLQETQYF.

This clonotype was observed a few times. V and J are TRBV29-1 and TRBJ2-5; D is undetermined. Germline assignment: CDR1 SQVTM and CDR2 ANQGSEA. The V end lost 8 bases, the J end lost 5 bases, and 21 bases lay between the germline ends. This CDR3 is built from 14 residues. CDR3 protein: CSSIESWERETQYF. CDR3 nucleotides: TGCAGCTCCATAGAGAGTTGGGAACGGGAGACCCAGTACTTC.

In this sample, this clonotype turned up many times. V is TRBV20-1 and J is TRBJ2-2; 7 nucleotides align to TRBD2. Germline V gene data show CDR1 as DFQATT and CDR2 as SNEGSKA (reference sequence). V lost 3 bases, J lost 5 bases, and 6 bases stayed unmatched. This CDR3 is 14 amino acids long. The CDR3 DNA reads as TGCAGTGCTAGGCTGCGGGAGTATACCGGGGAGCTGTTTTTT. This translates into CSARLREYTGELFF.

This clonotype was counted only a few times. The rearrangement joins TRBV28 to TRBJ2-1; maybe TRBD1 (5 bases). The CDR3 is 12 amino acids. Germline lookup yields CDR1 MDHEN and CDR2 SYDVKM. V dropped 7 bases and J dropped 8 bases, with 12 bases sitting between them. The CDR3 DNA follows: TGTGCCAGCACCAGGGTAGGTTATGAGCAGTTCTTC. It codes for CASTRVGYEQFF.

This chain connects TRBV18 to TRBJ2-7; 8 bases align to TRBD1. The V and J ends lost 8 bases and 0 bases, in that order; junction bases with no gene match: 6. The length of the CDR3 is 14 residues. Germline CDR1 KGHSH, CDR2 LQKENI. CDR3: CASATGGTSYEQYV. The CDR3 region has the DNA TGTGCCAGCGCAACAGGGGGGACCTCCTACGAGCAGTACGTC.

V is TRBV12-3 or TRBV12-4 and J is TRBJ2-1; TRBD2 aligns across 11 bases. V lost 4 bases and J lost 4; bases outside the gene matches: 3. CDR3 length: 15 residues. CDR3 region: CASSSSGRHYNEQFF. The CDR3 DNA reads TGTGCCAGCAGTTCTAGCGGGAGGCATTACAATGAGCAGTTCTTC.